This entry describes one T cell receptor (beta chain). Per the authors' pipeline: Estimation of nucleated cell counts was performed using reference gene primer amplification. Profiling relied on immunoSEQ multiplex PCR, and the TCRdb table lists in-frame clones only, not all of them. The V and J calls and clone size were taken over from that table, and D and trimming were inferred from the DNA. The repertoire has under 60,000 clones, around nine tenths of them found once; the top ten carry more than 9.5%. The CDR3 covers 13 residues. Germline CDR1 MNHEY, CDR2 SVGAGI. V gave up 7 bases and J gave up 4 bases, with 12 bases separating them. The entry originates in a study of blood T cell repertoires in COVID-19. Turning to the study itself: The United States, Italy and Spain were the sources of the acute and convalescent COVID-19 samples. Sample material is recorded as cDNA or gDNA derived from T cells, B-cell-depleted T cells, or PBMCs.

Sequences were obtained from peripheral blood. The clonotype was recovered from a human donor with active COVID-19. The donor label of this sample is uncertain. V usage is TRBV6-5 and J usage is TRBJ2-3, with D hard to call. As DNA, the CDR3 is TGTGCCAGCACCAACGGTGTGGCAGATACGCAGTATTTT. It specifies CASTNGVADTQYF.